This is a list of T cell receptor beta chains from one sample in a study of human T cells and chemical hapten exposure. One entry per CDR3 protein, called by TCRdb with MiXCR from the RACE reads. The table includes some 400,000 distinct CDR3 sequences, more than 4.5% detected once. The sample here was whole blood, taken in connection with sensitization to the hapten diphenylcyclopropenone (DPC). The source is a woman aged 45-65 years with alopecia areata. Some clones in this sample may be carry-over from other donors' samples. Both conserved end residues are part of each CDR3. A D gene is named only where the DNA matches it firmly. Clone size is shown for a subset of rows, as once, few, many or a class of expanded clone.

TGTGCCAGCAGTTACTCGATTAGCGGGACTGAAGCTTTCTTT,CASSYSISGTEAFF,.,.,TRBJ1-1,TRBV6-5
TGTGCCAGCAGCTCCTACAGAGGGGACGGAGCCTACGAGCAGTACTTC,CASSSYRGDGAYEQYF,.,many,TRBJ2-7,TRBV7-9
TGTGCCACGGAGGAAGACAGGGCTGGGGCCAACGTCCTGACTTTC,CATEEDRAGANVLTF,TRBD1,many,TRBJ2-6,TRBV2
TGTGCCAGCAGCCTTAGACTAGCGGGGTCCTACAATGAGCAGTTCTTC,CASSLRLAGSYNEQFF,TRBD2,many,TRBJ2-1,TRBV4-2
TGTGCCTGGAGCATAGGGGGCGTGGGACCCTACGAGCAGTACTTC,CAWSIGGVGPYEQYF,TRBD1,many,TRBJ2-7,TRBV30
TGTGCCAGCAGCCGAGGACCAGACGAGCAGTACTTC,CASSRGPDEQYF,.,many,TRBJ2-7,TRBV4-2
TGTGCCAGCAGTCCGGGGACTACCGCCTACGAGCAGTACTTC,CASSPGTTAYEQYF,TRBD2,many,TRBJ2-7,TRBV27
TGTGCCAGCAGCCAAACGACAGGGAGGGATACGCAGTATTTT,CASSQTTGRDTQYF,.,many,TRBJ2-3,TRBV7-6
TGCAGTGCTCCGGACCCCCAGGGTGGGGGAAATGAGCAGTTCTTC,CSAPDPQGGGNEQFF,.,many,TRBJ2-1,TRBV20-1
TGTGCCACCAGTGCCCTCCCCCAGGGGGGGTTCAAGAATGAGCAGTTCTTC,CATSALPQGGFKNEQFF,.,.,TRBJ2-1,TRBV24-1
TGCAGCGTTGAGAGGGACACTTACAATGAGCAGTTCTTC,CSVERDTYNEQFF,.,many,TRBJ2-1,TRBV29-1
TGCAGTGCTCCCCGTAGGGCATTGGGGAATGAGCAGTTCTTC,CSAPRRALGNEQFF,.,.,TRBJ2-1,TRBV20-1
TGTGCCAGCAGCCCGGAGGGAGAAGAGACCCAGTACTTC,CASSPEGEETQYF,.,few,TRBJ2-5,TRBV7-9
TGTGCCAGCAGTCCCTATCCGGGGCCCTCTGGAAACACCATATATTTT,CASSPYPGPSGNTIYF,.,many,TRBJ1-3,TRBV6-5
TGTGCCAGCAGTGAACAACTAGCGGGGGGCAATGAGCAGTACTTC,CASSEQLAGGNEQYF,TRBD2,many,TRBJ2-7,TRBV6-1
TGTGCCAGCAGCCACGGGACTAGGTTGATTCAGGCCAAAAACATTCAGTACTTC,CASSHGTRLIQAKNIQYF,TRBD2,few,TRBJ2-4,TRBV28
TGTGCCAGCAGCCTCTCGAGTAGCAATCAGCCCCAGCATTTT,CASSLSSSNQPQHF,.,few,TRBJ1-5,TRBV3-1
TGTGCCAGCAGTTTACTCTCTAGATCGGCGCAGTATTTT,CASSLLSRSAQYF,.,.,TRBJ2-3,TRBV27
TGCAGCGTTGGGGACACCTACGAGCAGTACTTC,CSVGDTYEQYF,.,many,TRBJ2-7,TRBV29-1
TGTGCCAGCATGCGGGGCTATGAGCAGTTCTTC,CASMRGYEQFF,.,.,TRBJ2-1,TRBV7-9
TGTGCCAGCAGCTCTCCAAATGGACAGTTTGAAAAACTGTTTTTT,CASSSPNGQFEKLFF,.,few,TRBJ1-4,TRBV7-9
TGTGCCAGCAGCTTGTATTCTGGGGGGAATGGCTACACCTTC,CASSLYSGGNGYTF,.,many,TRBJ1-2,TRBV5-6
TGCAGCGTTTCGCCGGGACTAGCGCCATTTGTCTACAATGAGCAGTTCTTC,CSVSPGLAPFVYNEQFF,TRBD2,.,TRBJ2-1,TRBV29-1
TGTGCCAGCAGCTCCACCACAGGGGCCCGCACTGAAGCTTTCTTT,CASSSTTGARTEAFF,.,few,TRBJ1-1,TRBV21-1
TGTGCCAGCAGCCCCATCGACCTACTCGATACGCAGTATTTT,CASSPIDLLDTQYF,.,few,TRBJ2-3,TRBV9
TGTGCCAGCAGTTCCTCGGGAGCGGGGGTCGAGACCCAGTACTTC,CASSSSGAGVETQYF,TRBD2,many,TRBJ2-5,TRBV12-3/TRBV12-4
TGTGCCAGCAGTCAACTAGCGGGAGCCTTGTCGGGGGATGAGCAGTTCTTC,CASSQLAGALSGDEQFF,TRBD2,few,TRBJ2-1,TRBV2
TGCAGTGCTAGAGGACAGCTGCGGGTGTCCTACAATGAGCAGTTCTTC,CSARGQLRVSYNEQFF,.,.,TRBJ2-1,TRBV20-1
TGTGCCAGCAGTGAATTCGCAGAGAACACTGAAGCTTTCTTT,CASSEFAENTEAFF,.,once,TRBJ1-1,TRBV6-1
TGCAGCGCTGTGGCGGGGCGCGGTCCCAAAAACACTGAAGCTTTCTTT,CSAVAGRGPKNTEAFF,.,many,TRBJ1-1,TRBV29-1
TGTGCCAGCACCTGGGGACACCGCTCTTCAGCCCTACGGGAGCAGTACTTC,CASTWGHRSSALREQYF,.,many,TRBJ2-7,TRBV12-3/TRBV12-4
TGTGCCAGCAGCTTAGCGGACAGGGTTCAAGGGGATTCACCCCTCCACTTT,CASSLADRVQGDSPLHF,TRBD1,.,TRBJ1-6,TRBV7-8
TGTGCCTGGAGTGTAGGCGGGAGCTCCTACGAGCAGTACTTC,CAWSVGGSSYEQYF,TRBD2,few,TRBJ2-7,TRBV30
TGTGCCAGCAGGATGGATAATAGCAATCAGCCCCAGCATTTT,CASRMDNSNQPQHF,.,few,TRBJ1-5,TRBV7-8
TGTGCCAGCAGTTTAGGCCAGTCTAGCACAGATACGCAGTATTTT,CASSLGQSSTDTQYF,.,many,TRBJ2-3,TRBV28
TGCGCTGTATCTGGGTCGGATACGCAGTATTTT,CAVSGSDTQYF,.,many,TRBJ2-3,TRBV10-2
TGTGCCAGCAGCTTATCGGCAGGGGGCGTCAAGATGACTAATGAAAAACTGTTTTTT,CASSLSAGGVKMTNEKLFF,TRBD1,few,TRBJ1-4,TRBV7-2
TGCGCCAGCAGCTTGGTTCCAGCGGGAGGGCCTAATGAGCAGTTCTTC,CASSLVPAGGPNEQFF,TRBD2,many,TRBJ2-1,TRBV5-1
TGCAGTGCCCCTCTTTTAGGGACATATGGCTACACCTTC,CSAPLLGTYGYTF,.,many,TRBJ1-2,TRBV20-1
TGTGCCAGTAGTCCCCGGGACGGCCGCGCACCTAATGAAAAACTGTTTTTT,CASSPRDGRAPNEKLFF,.,.,TRBJ1-4,TRBV19
TGCGCCAGCAGCCAAGAAAGAGGGAGCACTGAAGCTTTCTTT,CASSQERGSTEAFF,.,few,TRBJ1-1,TRBV4-1
TGTGCCAGCAGCTCCTCGGACAGGGCCAGCAATCAGCCCCAGCATTTT,CASSSSDRASNQPQHF,TRBD1,many,TRBJ1-5,TRBV7-9